One sample yielded the 10 T cell receptor beta chains listed below, sequenced in a study of cytomegalovirus exposure and HLA in healthy donors (dated by TCRdb to the late 2010s). Library generation was performed with the immunoSEQ multiplex PCR assay. Not all clones reach the TCRdb copy of this immuneACCESS table, which keeps in-frame sequences only. Checked studies attribute under half of the gap to unresolved V genes and leave the rest unexplained. This sample gives 60,000 to 75,000 clones in total; 90% to 97% of them show up just once. In total, the top ten clones hold 0.85% to 1% of the sample. What was sequenced was PBMCs. The receptors were sampled from a man aged 18 to 29 in good health and CMV-seronegative.

This chain connects TRBV28 to TRBJ1-2, with TRBD1 matching 7 bases. The CDR3 totals 13 residues. After removal of 8 bases from V and 5 bases from J, the junction contained 8 bases not matched to a gene. Looked up from germline, CDR1 is MDHEN and CDR2 is SYDVKM. The CDR3 here is CASGGDRAYGYTF. CDR3 nucleotides: TGTGCCAGCGGAGGAGACAGGGCTTATGGCTACACCTTC.

This chain uses TRBV5-1 with TRBJ2-5; a possible D gene is TRBD2 (6 bases). Trimming stripped 5 bases from V and 5 bases from J, with 13 bases between. The CDR3 has 13 amino acids. From germline, CDR1 is SGHRS and CDR2 YFSETQ. In DNA, the CDR3 is TGCGCCAGCAGACGGGAGCGGGTTGAGACCCAGTACTTC. Protein: CASRRERVETQYF. Based on the CDR3 plus reference TRBV5-1 and TRBJ2-5, the full variable domain is KAGVTQTPRYLIKTRGQQVTLSCSPISGHRSVSWYQQTPGQGLQFLFEYFSETQRNKGNFPGRFSGRQFSNSRSEMNVSTLELGDSALYLCASRRERVETQYFGPGTRLLVL.

The rearrangement joins TRBV5-1 to TRBJ2-1; D is possibly TRBD2 (5 bases). Germline-derived CDR1 and CDR2 are SGHRS and YFSETQ. The CDR3 loop spans 13 amino acids. Trimming shortened V by 0 bases and J by 8 bases, and 9 bases separated the two germline ends. The CDR3 DNA follows: TGCGCCAGCAGCTTGGCGGGGTCACATGAGCAGTTCTTC. It codes for CASSLAGSHEQFF.

The J gene is TRBJ2-3, the V gene TRBV27; 8 bases are a match to TRBD1. Germline V gives CDR1 MNHEY, CDR2 SMNVEV (reference sequence). The CDR3 consists of 16 residues. With V trimmed by 1 base and J by 4 bases, 7 bases remained unmatched. The CDR3 nucleotides read TGTGCCAGCAGTTTATGGACAGGGACTTTTCCAGATACGCAGTATTTT. This sequence encodes CASSLWTGTFPDTQYF.

The chain uses TRBV9 and TRBJ2-7, with 11 bases fitting TRBD2. Germline V gene sequence: CDR1 SGDLS, CDR2 YYNGEE. The V segment lost 3 bases and the J segment 10 bases; nucleotides outside the gene matches: 3. CDR3 length: 12 amino acids. The CDR3 DNA reads TGTGCCAGCAGCGAGACTAGCGGGATTCAGTACTTC. Translation gives CASSETSGIQYF.

The chain employs TRBV11-2 and TRBJ2-3; TRBD2 aligns across 7 bases. The V segment lost 0 bases and the J segment 0 bases; nucleotides outside the gene matches: 6. Per the germline V gene, CDR1 is SGHAT and CDR2 is FQNNGV. The CDR3 is 17 amino acids. CDR3 amino acids: CASSLDPGLLSTDTQYF. The CDR3 DNA reads as TGTGCCAGCAGCTTAGACCCGGGACTACTCAGCACAGATACGCAGTATTTT.

The chain couples TRBV5-6 to TRBJ2-7; TRBD1 matches 9 bases. J was trimmed by 1 base and V by 0 bases; bases with no gene match: 2. From germline, CDR1 is SGHDT and CDR2 YYEEEE. The CDR3 contains 15 residues. In DNA form, the CDR3 reads TGTGCCAGCAGCTTGGTGGGACAGGGTTCCTACGAGCAGTACTTC. It yields the protein CASSLVGQGSYEQYF.

The rearrangement links TRBV11-2 to TRBJ2-3; D is possibly TRBD2 (6 bases). The CDR3 totals 13 residues. Germline values: CDR1 SGHAT, CDR2 FQNNGV. V was trimmed by 0 bases and J by 6 bases, leaving 7 bases between them. CDR3 in amino acids: CASSLDLADTQYF. CDR3 bases: TGTGCCAGCAGCTTAGATCTAGCGGATACGCAGTATTTT.

The rearrangement uses TRBV6-1 and TRBJ2-1; 11 positions agree with TRBD1. The CDR3 has 15 amino acids. Trimming took 6 bases from V and 4 from J; bases not matched to a gene: 5. Germline CDR1 and CDR2: MNHNS and SASEGT. The CDR3 sequence: CASRLGQGGYNEQFF. The CDR3 nucleotides are TGTGCCAGCAGATTGGGACAGGGGGGGTACAATGAGCAGTTCTTC.

The chain has TRBV9 and TRBJ2-3; possibly TRBD2 for D (6 bases). The CDR3 is made up of 15 amino acids. Trimming cost V 0 bases and J 2 bases, with 10 bases left between them. Germline-derived CDR1 and CDR2 are SGDLS and YYNGEE. CDR3 region: CASSVGGGNTDTQYF. DNA for the CDR3: TGTGCCAGCAGCGTAGGTGGAGGGAACACAGATACGCAGTATTTT.